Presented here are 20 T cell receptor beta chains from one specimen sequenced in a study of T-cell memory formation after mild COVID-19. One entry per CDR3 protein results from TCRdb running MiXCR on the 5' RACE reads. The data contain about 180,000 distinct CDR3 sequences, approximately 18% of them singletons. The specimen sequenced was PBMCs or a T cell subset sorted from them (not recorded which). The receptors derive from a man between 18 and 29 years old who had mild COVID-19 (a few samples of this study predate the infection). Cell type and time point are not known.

The CDR3 nucleotides read TGTGCCAGCTCGGGTGGGGTTCATAACTATGGCTACACCTTC. It encodes CASSGGVHNYGYTF. The genes are TRBV7-9 and TRBJ1-2; D is ambiguous. The CDR3 is 14 residues long. Trimming left V 8 bases short and J 1 base short, with 14 bases between. Germline CDR1 is SEHNR and CDR2 is FQNEAQ (reference sequence).

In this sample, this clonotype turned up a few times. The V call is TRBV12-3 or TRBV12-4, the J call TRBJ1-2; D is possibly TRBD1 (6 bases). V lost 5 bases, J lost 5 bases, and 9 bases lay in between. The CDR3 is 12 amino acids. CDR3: CASSIQGYGYTF. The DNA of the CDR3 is TGTGCCAGCAGTATCCAGGGGTATGGCTACACCTTC.

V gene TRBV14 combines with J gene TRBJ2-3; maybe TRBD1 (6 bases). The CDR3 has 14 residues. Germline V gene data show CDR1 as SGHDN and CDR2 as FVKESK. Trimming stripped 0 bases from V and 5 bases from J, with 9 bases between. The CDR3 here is CASSQDVQGDTQYF. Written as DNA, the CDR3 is TGTGCCAGCAGCCAAGACGTACAGGGAGATACGCAGTATTTT.

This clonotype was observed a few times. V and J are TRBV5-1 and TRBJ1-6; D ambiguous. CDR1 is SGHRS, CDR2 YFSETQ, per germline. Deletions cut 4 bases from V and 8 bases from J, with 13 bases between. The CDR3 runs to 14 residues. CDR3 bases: TGCGCCAGCAGCCCCACTAGGGTCGATTCACCCCTCCACTTT. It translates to CASSPTRVDSPLHF.

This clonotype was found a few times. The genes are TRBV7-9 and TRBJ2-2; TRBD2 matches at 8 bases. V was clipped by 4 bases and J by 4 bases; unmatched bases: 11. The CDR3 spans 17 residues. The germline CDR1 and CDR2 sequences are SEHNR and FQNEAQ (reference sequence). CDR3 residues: CASSWAGTRTSTGELFF. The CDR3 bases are TGTGCCAGCAGCTGGGCCGGGACTAGGACATCCACCGGGGAGCTGTTTTTT.

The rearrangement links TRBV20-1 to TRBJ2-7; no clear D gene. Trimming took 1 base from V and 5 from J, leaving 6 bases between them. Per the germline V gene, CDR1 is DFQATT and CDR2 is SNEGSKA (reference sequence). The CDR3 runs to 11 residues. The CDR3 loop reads CSARVEDEQYF. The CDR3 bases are TGCAGTGCTAGAGTCGAAGACGAGCAGTACTTC.

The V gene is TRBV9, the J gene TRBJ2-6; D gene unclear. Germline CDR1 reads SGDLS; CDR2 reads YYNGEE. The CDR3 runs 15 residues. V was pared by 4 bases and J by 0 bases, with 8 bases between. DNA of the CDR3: TGTGCCAGCAGCACTCTTAGCTCTGGGGCCAACGTCCTGACTTTC. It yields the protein CASSTLSSGANVLTF.

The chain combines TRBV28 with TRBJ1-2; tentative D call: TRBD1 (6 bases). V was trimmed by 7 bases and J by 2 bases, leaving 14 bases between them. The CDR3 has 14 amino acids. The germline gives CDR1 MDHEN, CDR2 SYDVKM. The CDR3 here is CASTGAGANYGYTF. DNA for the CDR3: TGTGCCAGCACTGGGGCAGGGGCGAACTATGGCTACACCTTC.

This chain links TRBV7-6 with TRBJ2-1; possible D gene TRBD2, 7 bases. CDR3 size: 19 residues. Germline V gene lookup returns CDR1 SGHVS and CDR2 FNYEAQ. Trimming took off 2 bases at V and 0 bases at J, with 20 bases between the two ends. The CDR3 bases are TGTGCCAGCAGCTTAAGGGACGGGGGGCTTTACAGCTCCTACAATGAGCAGTTCTTC. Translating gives CASSLRDGGLYSSYNEQFF.

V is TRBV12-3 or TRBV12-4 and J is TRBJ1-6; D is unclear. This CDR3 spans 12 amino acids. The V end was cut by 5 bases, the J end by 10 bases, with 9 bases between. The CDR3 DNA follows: TGTGCCAGCAGTCAAGGTTCGTCACCCCTCCACTTT. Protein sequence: CASSQGSSPLHF.

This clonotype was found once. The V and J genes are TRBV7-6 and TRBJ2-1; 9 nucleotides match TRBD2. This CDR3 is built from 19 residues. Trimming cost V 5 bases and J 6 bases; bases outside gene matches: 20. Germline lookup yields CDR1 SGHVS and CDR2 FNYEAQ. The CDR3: CASSPRIAGVRRAPNEQFF. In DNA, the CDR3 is TGTGCCAGCAGCCCTCGGATAGCGGGGGTACGTCGCGCACCCAATGAGCAGTTCTTC.

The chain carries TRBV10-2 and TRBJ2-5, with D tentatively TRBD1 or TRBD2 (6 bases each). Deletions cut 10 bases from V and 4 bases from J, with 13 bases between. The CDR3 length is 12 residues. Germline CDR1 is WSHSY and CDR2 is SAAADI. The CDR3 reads CATSEGVETQYF. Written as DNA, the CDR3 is TGCGCCACCTCGGAGGGGGTAGAGACCCAGTACTTC.

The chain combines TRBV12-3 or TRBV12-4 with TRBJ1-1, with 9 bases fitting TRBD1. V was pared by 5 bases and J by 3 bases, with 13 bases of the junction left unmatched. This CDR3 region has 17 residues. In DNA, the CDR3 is TGTGCCAGCAGTCCCATCCCCGGGACAGGGCGGGACACTGAAGCTTTCTTT. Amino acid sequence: CASSPIPGTGRDTEAFF.

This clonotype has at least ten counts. CDR3 nucleotides: TGTGCCAGCAGTCTCTATAGCGGGGGAATCACAGATACGCAGTATTTT. It encodes CASSLYSGGITDTQYF. This chain links TRBV7-2 with TRBJ2-3; 9 positions match TRBD2. There are 16 residues in the CDR3. V lost 6 bases to trimming and J lost 2 bases; unmatched junction nucleotides: 9. Germline CDR1 SGHTA, CDR2 FQGNSA.

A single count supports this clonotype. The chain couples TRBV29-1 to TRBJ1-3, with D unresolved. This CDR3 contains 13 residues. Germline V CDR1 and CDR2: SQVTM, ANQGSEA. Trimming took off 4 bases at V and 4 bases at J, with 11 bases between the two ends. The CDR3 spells CSVVVGVGNTIYF. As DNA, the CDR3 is TGCAGCGTTGTTGTCGGGGTCGGAAACACCATATATTTT.

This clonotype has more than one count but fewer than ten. The DNA of the CDR3 is TGTGCCACCAGCTTGCGGGGGGGCACCGGGGAGCTGTTTTTT. This gives the protein CATSLRGGTGELFF. V usage is TRBV15 and J usage is TRBJ2-2; 9 bases fit TRBD2. The junction had 2 bases not matched to a gene; V was cut back by 5 bases and J by 4 bases. CDR1 is LNHNV and CDR2 is YYDKDF in the germline V gene (reference sequence). The CDR3 length is 14 residues.

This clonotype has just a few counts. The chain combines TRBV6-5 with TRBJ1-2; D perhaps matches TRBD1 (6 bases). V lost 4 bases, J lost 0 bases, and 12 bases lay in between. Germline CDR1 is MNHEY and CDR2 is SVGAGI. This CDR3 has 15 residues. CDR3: CASSFDRTPNYGYTF. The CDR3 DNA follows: TGTGCCAGCAGTTTCGACAGGACACCTAACTATGGCTACACCTTC.

For the CDR3, the DNA is TGCAGTGCGGCAGGGTCAGGGACAGATACGCAGTATTTT. As protein: CSAAGSGTDTQYF. V is TRBV20-1 and J is TRBJ2-3, with D perhaps matching TRBD1 (5 bases). CDR1 and CDR2 from the germline V gene are DFQATT and SNEGSKA (reference sequence). Trimming removed 6 bases from V and 3 bases from J, with 13 bases in between. The CDR3 covers 13 residues.

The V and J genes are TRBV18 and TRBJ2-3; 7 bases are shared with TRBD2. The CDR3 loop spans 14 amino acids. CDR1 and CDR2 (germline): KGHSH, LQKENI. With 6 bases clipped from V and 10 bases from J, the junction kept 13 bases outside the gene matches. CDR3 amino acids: CASSSGTTEWPQYF. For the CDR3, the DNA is TGTGCCAGCTCCTCCGGGACTACCGAATGGCCGCAGTATTTT.

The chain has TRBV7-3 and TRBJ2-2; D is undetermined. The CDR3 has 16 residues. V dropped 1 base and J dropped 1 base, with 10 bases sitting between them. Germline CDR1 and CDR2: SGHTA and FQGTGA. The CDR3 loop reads CASSLNSPGNTGELFF. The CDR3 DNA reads TGTGCCAGCAGCTTAAATAGTCCAGGGAACACCGGGGAGCTGTTTTTT. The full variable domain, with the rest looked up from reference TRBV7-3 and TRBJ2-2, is GAGVSQTPSNKVTEKGKYVELRCDPISGHTALYWYRQSLGQGPEFLIYFQGTGAADDSGLPNDRFFAVRPEGSVSTLKIQRTERGDSAVYLCASSLNSPGNTGELFFGEGSRLTVL.